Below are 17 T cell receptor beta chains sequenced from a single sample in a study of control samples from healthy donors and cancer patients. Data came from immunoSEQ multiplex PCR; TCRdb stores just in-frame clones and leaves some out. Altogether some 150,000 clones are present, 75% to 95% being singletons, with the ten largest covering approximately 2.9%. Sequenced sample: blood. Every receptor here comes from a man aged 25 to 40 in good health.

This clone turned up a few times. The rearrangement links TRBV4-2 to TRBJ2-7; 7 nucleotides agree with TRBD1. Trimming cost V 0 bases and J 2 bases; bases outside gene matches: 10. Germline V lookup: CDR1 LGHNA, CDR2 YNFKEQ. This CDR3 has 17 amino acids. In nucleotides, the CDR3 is TGTGCCAGCAGCCAAGAAGAGCTCTTAGGACAGGCCTACGAGCAGTACTTC. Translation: CASSQEELLGQAYEQYF.

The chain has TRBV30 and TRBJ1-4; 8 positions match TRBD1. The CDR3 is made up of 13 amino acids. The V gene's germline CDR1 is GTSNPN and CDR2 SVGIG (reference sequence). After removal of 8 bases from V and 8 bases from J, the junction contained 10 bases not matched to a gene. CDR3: CAGQGRVDEKLFF. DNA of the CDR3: TGTGCCGGACAGGGCAGGGTGGACGAAAAACTGTTTTTT.

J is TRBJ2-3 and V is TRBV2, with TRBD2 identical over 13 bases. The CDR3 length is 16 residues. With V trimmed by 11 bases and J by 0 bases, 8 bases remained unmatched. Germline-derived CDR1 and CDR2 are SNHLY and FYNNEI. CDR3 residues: CAQSGLAGTSTDTQYF. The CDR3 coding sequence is TGTGCCCAATCGGGACTAGCGGGGACTAGCACAGATACGCAGTATTTT.

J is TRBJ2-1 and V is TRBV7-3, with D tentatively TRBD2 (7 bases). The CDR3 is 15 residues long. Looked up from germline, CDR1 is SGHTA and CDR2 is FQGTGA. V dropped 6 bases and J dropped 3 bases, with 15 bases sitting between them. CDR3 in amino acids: CASSESGGFYNEQFF. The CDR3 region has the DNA TGTGCCAGCAGTGAGTCGGGGGGCTTCTACAATGAGCAGTTCTTC.

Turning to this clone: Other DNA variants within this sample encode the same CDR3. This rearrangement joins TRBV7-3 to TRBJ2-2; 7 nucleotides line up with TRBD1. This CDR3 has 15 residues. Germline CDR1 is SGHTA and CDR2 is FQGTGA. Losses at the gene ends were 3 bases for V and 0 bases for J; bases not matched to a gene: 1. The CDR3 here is CASSLQGANTGELFF. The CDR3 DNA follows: TGTGCCAGCAGCTTGCAGGGGGCGAACACCGGGGAGCTGTTTTTT. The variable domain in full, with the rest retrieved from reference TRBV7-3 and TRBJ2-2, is GAGVSQTPSNKVTEKGKYVELRCDPISGHTALYWYRQSLGQGPEFLIYFQGTGAADDSGLPNDRFFAVRPEGSVSTLKIQRTERGDSAVYLCASSLQGANTGELFFGEGSRLTVL.

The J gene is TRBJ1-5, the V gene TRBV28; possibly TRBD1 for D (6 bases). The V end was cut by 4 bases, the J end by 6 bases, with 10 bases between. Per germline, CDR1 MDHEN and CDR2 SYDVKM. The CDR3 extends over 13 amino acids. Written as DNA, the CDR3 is TGTGCCAGCAGTTCTGGGGGCCCTCAGCCCCAGCATTTT. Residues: CASSSGGPQPQHF.

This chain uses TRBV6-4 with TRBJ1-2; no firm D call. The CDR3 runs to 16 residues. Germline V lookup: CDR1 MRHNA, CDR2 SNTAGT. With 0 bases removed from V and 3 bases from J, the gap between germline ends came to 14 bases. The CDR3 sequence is CASSDSAGRPHYGYTF. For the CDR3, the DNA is TGTGCCAGCAGTGACTCGGCGGGCAGGCCCCACTATGGCTACACCTTC.

CDR3 bases: TGTGCCAGCAGTGTGGCGGGGGTTGGTCAGCCCCAGCATTTT. It encodes CASSVAGVGQPQHF. This chain uses TRBV2 with TRBJ1-5, with D perhaps TRBD1 (5 bases). Germline CDR1 and CDR2: SNHLY and FYNNEI. The CDR3 covers 14 residues. Trimming removed 4 bases from V and 6 bases from J, with 13 bases in between.

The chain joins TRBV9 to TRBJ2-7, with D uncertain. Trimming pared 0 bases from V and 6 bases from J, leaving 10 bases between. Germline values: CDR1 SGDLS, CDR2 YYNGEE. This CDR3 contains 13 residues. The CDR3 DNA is TGTGCCAGCAGCGTAGCAAATAAAGGCGAGCAGTACTTC. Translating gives CASSVANKGEQYF.

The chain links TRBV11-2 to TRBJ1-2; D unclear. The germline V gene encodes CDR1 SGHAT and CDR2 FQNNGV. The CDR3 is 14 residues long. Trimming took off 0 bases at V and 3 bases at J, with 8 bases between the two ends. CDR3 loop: CASSLEGSYYGYTF. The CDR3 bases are TGTGCCAGCAGCTTAGAGGGCAGCTACTATGGCTACACCTTC.

The CDR3 here is CASSLSLEYEQYF. CDR3 sequence (DNA): TGTGCCAGCAGTTTATCGTTGGAGTACGAGCAGTACTTC. The chain uses TRBV27 and TRBJ2-7, with D uncertain. The CDR3 sequence is 13 residues long. Germline V CDR1 and CDR2: MNHEY, SMNVEV (reference sequence). The V end lost 0 bases, the J end lost 4 bases, and 7 bases lay between the germline ends.

In nucleotides, the CDR3 is TGTGCCAGCAGCCTAAGCGGGGAGTACAATGAGCAGTTCTTC. It translates to CASSLSGEYNEQFF. V gene TRBV6-4 combines with J gene TRBJ2-1, with 7 bases matching TRBD2. The germline CDR1 and CDR2 sequences are MRHNA and SNTAGT. The CDR3 consists of 14 residues. After removal of 6 bases from V and 4 bases from J, the junction contained 6 bases not matched to a gene.

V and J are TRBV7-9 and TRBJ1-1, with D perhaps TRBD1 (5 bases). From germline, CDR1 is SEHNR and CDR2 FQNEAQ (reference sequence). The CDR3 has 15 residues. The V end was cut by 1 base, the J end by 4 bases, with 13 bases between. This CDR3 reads CASSLGDVRGTEAFF. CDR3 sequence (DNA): TGTGCCAGCAGCTTAGGCGACGTAAGGGGCACTGAAGCTTTCTTT.

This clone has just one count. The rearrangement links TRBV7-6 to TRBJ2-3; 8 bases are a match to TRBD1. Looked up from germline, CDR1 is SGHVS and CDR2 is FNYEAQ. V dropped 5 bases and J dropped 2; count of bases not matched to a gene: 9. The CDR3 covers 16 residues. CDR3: CASSRPDRENTDTQYF. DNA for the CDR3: TGTGCCAGCAGCCGCCCGGACAGGGAAAACACAGATACGCAGTATTTT.

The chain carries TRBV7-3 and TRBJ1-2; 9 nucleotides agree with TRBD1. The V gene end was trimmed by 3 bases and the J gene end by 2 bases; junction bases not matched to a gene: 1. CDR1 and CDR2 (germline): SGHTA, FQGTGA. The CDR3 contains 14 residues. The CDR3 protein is CASSLTGGNYGYTF. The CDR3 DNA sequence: TGTGCCAGCAGCTTGACAGGGGGAAACTATGGCTACACCTTC.

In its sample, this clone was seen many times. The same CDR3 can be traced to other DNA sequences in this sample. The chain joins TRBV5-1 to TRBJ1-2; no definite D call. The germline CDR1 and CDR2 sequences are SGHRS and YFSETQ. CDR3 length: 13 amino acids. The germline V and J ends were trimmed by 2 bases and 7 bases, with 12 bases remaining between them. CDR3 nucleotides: TGCGCCAGCAGCTTAGACGGGGAGGGTGGCTACACCTTC. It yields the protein CASSLDGEGGYTF.

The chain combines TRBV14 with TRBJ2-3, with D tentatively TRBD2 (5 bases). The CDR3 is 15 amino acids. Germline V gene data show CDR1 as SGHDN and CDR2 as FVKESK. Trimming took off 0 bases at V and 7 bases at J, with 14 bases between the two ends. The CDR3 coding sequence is TGTGCCAGCAGCCAAGATTCTAGCCGCCAGAATACGCAGTATTTT. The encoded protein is CASSQDSSRQNTQYF.